The present TCR beta chain was sequenced within a study of blood T cell repertoires in COVID-19. CDR1 and CDR2 (germline): SGHRS, YFSETQ. The CDR3 sequence is 14 residues long. Trimming removed 2 bases from V and 5 bases from J; junction bases left unmatched: 2. Assay used: immunoSEQ multiplex PCR; TCRdb lists only in-frame clones, some missing. Of around 250,000 clones listed, 75% to 90% were seen once; the top ten hold less than 0.9%. The sequence derives from a man aged 50-60 years who had been exposed to COVID-19. The sample consisted of PBMCs or T cells enriched from blood (not recorded which). The chain carries TRBV5-1 and TRBJ2-1, with 9 bases fitting TRBD1. The CDR3 bases are TGCGCCAGCAGCTTACAGGGGGCCCACAATGAGCAGTTCTTC. Translating gives CASSLQGAHNEQFF.